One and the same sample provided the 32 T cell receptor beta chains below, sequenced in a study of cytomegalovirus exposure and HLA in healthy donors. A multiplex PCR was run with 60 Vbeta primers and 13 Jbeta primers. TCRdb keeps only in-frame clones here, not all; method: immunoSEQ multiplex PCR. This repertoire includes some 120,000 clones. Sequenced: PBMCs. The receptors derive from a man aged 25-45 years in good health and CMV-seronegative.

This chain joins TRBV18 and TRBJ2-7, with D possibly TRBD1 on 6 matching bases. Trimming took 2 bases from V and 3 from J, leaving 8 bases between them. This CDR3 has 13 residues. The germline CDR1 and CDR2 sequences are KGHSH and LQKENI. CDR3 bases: TGTGCCAGCTCACCAGGGGGCGGCTACGAGCAGTACTTC. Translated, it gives CASSPGGGYEQYF.

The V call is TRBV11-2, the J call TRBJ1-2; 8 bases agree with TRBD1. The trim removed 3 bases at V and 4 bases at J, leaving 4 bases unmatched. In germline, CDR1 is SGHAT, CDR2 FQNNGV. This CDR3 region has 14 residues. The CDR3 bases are TGTGCCAGCAGCTTGGACAGGGAAGGCTATGGCTACACCTTC. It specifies CASSLDREGYGYTF.

CDR3 protein: CAISVSQGDTQYF. Written as DNA, the CDR3 is TGTGCCATCAGTGTTTCACAGGGGGATACGCAGTATTTT. The J gene is TRBJ2-3, the V gene TRBV10-3; 7 nucleotides match TRBD1. Germline CDR1 and CDR2: ENHRY and SYGVKD. Trimming took 4 bases from V and 6 from J; bases not matched to a gene: 4. The CDR3 totals 13 residues.

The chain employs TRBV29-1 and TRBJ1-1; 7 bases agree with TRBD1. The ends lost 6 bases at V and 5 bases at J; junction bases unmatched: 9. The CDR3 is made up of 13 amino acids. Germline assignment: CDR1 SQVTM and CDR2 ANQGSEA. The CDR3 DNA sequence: TGCAGCGTGGAAACAGGGGAAGGGACTGAAGCTTTCTTT. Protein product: CSVETGEGTEAFF.

The CDR3 sequence is CASSLQGDQLGNQPQHF. The CDR3 DNA follows: TGTGCCAGCAGTTTACAGGGGGATCAGTTAGGCAATCAGCCCCAGCATTTT. The chain recombines TRBV28 with TRBJ1-5; 7 bases agree with TRBD1. This CDR3 comprises 17 residues. Germline CDR1 and CDR2: MDHEN and SYDVKM. Trimming removed 2 bases from V and 2 bases from J; junction bases left unmatched: 9.

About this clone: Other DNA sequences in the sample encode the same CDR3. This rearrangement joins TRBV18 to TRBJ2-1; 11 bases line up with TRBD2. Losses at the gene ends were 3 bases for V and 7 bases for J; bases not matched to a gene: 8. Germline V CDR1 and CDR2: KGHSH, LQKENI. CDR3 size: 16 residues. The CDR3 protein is CASSPELAGGLNEQFF. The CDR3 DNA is TGTGCCAGCTCACCCGAATTAGCGGGAGGGCTAAATGAGCAGTTCTTC. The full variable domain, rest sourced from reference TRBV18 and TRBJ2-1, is NAGVMQNPRHLVRRRGQEARLRCSPMKGHSHVYWYRQLPEEGLKFMVYLQKENIIDESGMPKERFSAEFPKEGPSILRIQQVVRGDSAAYFCASSPELAGGLNEQFFGPGTRLTVL.

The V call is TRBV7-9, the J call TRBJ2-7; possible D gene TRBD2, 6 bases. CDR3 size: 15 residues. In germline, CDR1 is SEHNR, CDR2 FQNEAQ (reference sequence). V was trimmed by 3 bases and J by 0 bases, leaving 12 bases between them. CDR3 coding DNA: TGTGCCAGCAGCTTCTTTGCCGGGAGCTCCTACGAGCAGTACTTC. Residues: CASSFFAGSSYEQYF.

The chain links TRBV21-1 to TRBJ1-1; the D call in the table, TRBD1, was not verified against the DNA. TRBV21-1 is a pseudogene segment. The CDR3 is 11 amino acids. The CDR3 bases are TGTGCCCCTCGTCTTTGGGGGCAAGCTTTCTTT. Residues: CAPRLWGQAFF.

CDR3 bases: TGTGCCAGCAGCCACCGCAGTACAGGGCTGGTAAACACCATATATTTT. Translating gives CASSHRSTGLVNTIYF. The chain joins TRBV7-9 to TRBJ1-3, with D tentatively TRBD1 (6 bases). CDR1 is SEHNR and CDR2 is FQNEAQ in the germline V gene (reference sequence). Trimming removed 5 bases from V and 6 bases from J, with 20 bases in between. The CDR3 runs to 16 residues.

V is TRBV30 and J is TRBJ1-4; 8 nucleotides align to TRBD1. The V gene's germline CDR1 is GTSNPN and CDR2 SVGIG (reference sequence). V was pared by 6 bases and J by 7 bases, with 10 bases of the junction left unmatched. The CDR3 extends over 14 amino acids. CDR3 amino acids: CACRTGTGSEKLFF. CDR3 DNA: TGTGCCTGCAGGACCGGGACAGGTTCTGAAAAACTGTTTTTT. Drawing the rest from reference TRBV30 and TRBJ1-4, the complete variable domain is SQTIHQWPATLVQPVGSPLSLECTVEGTSNPNLYWYRQAAGRGLQLLFYSVGIGQISSEVPQNLSASRPQDRQFILSSKKLLLSDSGFYLCACRTGTGSEKLFFGSGTQLSVL.

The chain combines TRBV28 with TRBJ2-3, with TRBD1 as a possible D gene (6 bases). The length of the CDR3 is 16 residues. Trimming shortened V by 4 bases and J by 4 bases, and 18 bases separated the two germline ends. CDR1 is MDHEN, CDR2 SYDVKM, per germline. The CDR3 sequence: CASSSTGTARADTQYF. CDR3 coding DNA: TGTGCCAGCAGTTCAACAGGGACCGCTAGGGCAGATACGCAGTATTTT.

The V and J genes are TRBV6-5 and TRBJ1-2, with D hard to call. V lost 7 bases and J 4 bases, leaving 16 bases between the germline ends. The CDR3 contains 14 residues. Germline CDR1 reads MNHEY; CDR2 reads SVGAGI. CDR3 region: CASTHSRGAYGYTF. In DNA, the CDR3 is TGTGCCAGCACCCACAGTCGGGGTGCCTATGGCTACACCTTC.

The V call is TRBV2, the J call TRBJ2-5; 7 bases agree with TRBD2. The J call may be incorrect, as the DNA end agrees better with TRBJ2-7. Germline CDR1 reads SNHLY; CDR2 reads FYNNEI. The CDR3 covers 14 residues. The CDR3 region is CASSENPGGYEQYF. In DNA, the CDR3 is TGTGCCAGCAGTGAAAATCCGGGAGGCTACGAGCAGTACTTC.

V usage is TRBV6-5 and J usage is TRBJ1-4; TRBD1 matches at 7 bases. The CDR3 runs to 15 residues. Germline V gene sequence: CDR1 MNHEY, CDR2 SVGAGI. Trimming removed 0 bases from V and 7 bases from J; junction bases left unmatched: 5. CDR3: CASSYSRGGGEKLFF. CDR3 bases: TGTGCCAGCAGTTACTCGAGAGGGGGCGGTGAAAAACTGTTTTTT.

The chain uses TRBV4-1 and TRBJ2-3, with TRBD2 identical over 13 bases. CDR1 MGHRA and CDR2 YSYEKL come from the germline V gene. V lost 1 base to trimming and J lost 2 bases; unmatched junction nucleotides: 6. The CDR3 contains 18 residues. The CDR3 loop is CASSQAAGTSGNTDTQYF. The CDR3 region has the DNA TGCGCCAGCAGCCAAGCCGCGGGGACTAGCGGGAACACAGATACGCAGTATTTT.

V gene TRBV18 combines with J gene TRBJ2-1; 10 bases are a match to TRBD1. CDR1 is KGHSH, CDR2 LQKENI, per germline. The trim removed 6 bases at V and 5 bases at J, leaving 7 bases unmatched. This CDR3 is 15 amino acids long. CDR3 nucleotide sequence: TGTGCCAGCTCTCCCGGGACAGGGGATAACAATGAGCAGTTCTTC. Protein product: CASSPGTGDNNEQFF.

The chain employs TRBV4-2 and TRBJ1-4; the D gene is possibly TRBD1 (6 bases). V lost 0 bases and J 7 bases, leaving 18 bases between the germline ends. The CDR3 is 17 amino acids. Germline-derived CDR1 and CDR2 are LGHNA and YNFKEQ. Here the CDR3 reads CASSQDSGRGASEKLFF. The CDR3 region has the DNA TGTGCCAGCAGCCAAGATTCGGGACGGGGGGCTAGTGAAAAACTGTTTTTT.

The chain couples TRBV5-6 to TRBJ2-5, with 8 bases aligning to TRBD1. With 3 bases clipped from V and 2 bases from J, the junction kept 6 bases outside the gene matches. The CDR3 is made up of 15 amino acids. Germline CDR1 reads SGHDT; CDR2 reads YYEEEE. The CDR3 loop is CASSYGTGIQETQYF. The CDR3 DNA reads TGTGCCAGCAGCTACGGGACAGGTATTCAAGAGACCCAGTACTTC.

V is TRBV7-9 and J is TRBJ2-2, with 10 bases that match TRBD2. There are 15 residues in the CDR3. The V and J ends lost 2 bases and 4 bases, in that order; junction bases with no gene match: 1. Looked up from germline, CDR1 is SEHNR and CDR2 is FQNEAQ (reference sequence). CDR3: CASSLLAGVTGELFF. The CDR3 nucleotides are TGTGCCAGCAGCTTACTAGCGGGAGTCACCGGGGAGCTGTTTTTT.

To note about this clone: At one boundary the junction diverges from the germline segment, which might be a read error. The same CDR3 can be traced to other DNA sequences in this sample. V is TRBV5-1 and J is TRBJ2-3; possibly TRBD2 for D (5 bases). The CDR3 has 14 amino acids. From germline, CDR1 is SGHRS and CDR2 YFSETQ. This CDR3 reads CASSYGLAPDTQYF. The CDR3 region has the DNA TGCGCTAGCAGCTATGGACTGGCCCCAGATACGCAGTATTTT.

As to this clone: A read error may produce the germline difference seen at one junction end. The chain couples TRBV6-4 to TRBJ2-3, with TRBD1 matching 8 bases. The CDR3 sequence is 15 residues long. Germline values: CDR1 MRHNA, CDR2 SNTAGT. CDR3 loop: CASSDTQGATGTQYF. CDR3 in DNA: TGTGCCAGCAGTGACACTCAGGGGGCGACAGGTACGCAGTATTTT.

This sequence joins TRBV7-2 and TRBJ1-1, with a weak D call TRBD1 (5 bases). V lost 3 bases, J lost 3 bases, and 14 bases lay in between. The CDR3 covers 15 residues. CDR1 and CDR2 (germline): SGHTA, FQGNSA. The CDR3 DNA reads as TGTGCCAGCAGCTTCTTCGGGGCGGGGGACACTGAAGCTTTCTTT. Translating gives CASSFFGAGDTEAFF.

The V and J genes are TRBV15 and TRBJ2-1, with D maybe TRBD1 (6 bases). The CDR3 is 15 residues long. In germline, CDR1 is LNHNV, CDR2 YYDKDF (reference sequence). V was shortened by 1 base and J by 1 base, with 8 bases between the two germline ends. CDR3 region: CATSRAQGSYNEQFF. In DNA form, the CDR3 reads TGTGCCACCAGCAGAGCCCAGGGGTCCTACAATGAGCAGTTCTTC. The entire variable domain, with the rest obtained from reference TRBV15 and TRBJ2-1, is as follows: DAMVIQNPRYQVTQFGKPVTLSCSQTLNHNVMYWYQQKSSQAPKLLFHYYDKDFNNEADTPDNFQSRRPNTSFCFLDIRSPGLGDTAMYLCATSRAQGSYNEQFFGPGTRLTVL.

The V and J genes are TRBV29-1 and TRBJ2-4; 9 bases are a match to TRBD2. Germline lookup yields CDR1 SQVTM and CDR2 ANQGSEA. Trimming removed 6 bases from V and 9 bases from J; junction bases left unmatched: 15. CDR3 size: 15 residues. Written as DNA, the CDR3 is TGCAGCGTGGCCCCCGGGGGCGGGGGGGGAGGCATTCAGTACTTC. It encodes CSVAPGGGGGGIQYF.

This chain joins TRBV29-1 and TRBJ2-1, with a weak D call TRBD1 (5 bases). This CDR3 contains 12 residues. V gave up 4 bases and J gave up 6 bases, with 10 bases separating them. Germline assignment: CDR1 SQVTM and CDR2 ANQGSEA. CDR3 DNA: TGCAGCGTTGCTAACAGGTCCAATGAGCAGTTCTTC. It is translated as CSVANRSNEQFF.

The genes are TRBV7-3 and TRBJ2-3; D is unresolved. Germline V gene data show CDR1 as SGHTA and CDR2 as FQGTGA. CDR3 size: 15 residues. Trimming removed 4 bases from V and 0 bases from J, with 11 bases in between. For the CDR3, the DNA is TGTGCCAGCAGCTCAACGGGCGCTAGCACAGATACGCAGTATTTT. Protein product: CASSSTGASTDTQYF.

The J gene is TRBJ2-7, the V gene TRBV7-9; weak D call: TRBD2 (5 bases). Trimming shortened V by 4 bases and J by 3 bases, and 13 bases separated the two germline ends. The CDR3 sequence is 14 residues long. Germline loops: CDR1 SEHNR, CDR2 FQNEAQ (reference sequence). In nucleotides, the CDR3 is TGTGCCAGCAGCTCCTCGGACCGGGACTACGAGCAGTACTTC. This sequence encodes CASSSSDRDYEQYF.

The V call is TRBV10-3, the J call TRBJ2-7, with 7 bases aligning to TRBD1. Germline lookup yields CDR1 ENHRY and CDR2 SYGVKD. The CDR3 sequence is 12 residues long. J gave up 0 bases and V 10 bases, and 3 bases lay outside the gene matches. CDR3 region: CASRDSSYEQYF. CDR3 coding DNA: TGTGCCAGCAGGGACAGCTCCTACGAGCAGTACTTC.

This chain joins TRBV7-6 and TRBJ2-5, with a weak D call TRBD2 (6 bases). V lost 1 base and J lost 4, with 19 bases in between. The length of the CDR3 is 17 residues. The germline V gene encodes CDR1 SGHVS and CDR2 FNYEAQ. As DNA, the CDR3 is TGTGCCAGCAGCTTAGATGTGGGGACTGGTTTTTTAGAGACCCAGTACTTC. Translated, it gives CASSLDVGTGFLETQYF.

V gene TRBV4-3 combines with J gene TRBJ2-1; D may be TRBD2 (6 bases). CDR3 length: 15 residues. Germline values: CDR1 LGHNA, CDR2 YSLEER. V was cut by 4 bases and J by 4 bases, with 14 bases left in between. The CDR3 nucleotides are TGCGCCAGCAGCCTCCGGGAGAATTCTTACAATGAGCAGTTCTTC. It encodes CASSLRENSYNEQFF.

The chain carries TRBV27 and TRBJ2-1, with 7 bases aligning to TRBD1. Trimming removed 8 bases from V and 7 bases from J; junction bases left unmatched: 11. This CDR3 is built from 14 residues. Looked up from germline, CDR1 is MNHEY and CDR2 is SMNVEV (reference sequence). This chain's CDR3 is CASSSDRSMNEQFF. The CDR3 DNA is TGTGCCAGCTCTTCGGACAGGTCTATGAATGAGCAGTTCTTC.

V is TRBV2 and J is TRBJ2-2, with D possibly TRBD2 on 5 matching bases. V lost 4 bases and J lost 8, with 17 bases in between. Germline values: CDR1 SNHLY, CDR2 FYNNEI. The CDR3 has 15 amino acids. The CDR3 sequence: CASSGGFGSIGELFF. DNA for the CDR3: TGTGCCAGCAGTGGAGGCTTTGGGAGCATAGGGGAGCTGTTTTTT.